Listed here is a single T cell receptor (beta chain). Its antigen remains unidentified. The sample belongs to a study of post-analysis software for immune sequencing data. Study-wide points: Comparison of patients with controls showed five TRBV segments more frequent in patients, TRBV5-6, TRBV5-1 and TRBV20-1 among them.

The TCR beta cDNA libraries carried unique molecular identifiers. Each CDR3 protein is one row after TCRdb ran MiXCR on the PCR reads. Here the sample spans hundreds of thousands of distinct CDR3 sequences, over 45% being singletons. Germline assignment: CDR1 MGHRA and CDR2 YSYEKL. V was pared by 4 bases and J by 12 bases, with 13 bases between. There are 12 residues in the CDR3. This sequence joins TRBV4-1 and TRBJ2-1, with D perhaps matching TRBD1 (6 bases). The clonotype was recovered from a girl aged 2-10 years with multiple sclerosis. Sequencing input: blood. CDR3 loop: CASSPTTGRQFF. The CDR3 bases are TGCGCCAGCAGCCCGACCACAGGGAGGCAGTTCTTC.